This T cell receptor beta chain is from a study of T cells in Graves' hyperthyroidism and ophthalmopathy. Study at large: Pretreatment peripheral blood was obtained at initial diagnosis. Study-wide findings and caveats: From stable hyperthyroidism, ophthalmopathy was separated by a 13 V-J model.

On this clonotype itself: Its matching antigen is unknown.

Patients aged 18 to 65 had newly diagnosed hyperthyroidism that had lasted under 2 months. The PBMCs were sourced from fresh peripheral blood (about 10 ml). Amplification of TCR beta CDR3 regions was performed using RNA transcripts as template. Researchers ran a first-round RT-PCR on the TCR CDR3 using the HTBI primer set. Each CDR3 protein gets one entry after TCRdb re-called the multiplex PCR reads with MiXCR. This sample has 300,000 to 450,000 distinct CDR3 sequences, with 25% found just once. The CDR3 has 15 amino acids. V gave up 5 bases and J gave up 6 bases; unmatched junction bases: 11. Germline values: CDR1 MNHEY, CDR2 SMNVEV (reference sequence).

The chain combines TRBV27 with TRBJ1-2, with 8 bases aligning to TRBD1. The sequence was collected from a man in his fifties or sixties with Graves' hyperthyroidism. Sequencing input: blood. The CDR3 spells CASSPVTGVSDGYTF. The CDR3 DNA sequence: TGTGCCAGCAGTCCCGTGACAGGGGTCTCCGATGGCTACACCTTC.